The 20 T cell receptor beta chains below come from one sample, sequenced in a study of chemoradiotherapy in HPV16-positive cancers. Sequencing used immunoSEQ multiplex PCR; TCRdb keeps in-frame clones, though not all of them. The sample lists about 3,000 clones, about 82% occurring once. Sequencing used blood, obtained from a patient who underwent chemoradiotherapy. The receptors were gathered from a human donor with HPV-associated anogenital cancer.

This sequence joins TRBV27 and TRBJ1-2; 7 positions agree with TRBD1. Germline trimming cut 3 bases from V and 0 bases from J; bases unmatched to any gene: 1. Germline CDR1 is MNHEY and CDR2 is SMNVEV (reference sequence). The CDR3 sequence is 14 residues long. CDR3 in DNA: TGTGCCAGCAGTTTGACAGGGACTAACTATGGCTACACCTTC. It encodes CASSLTGTNYGYTF.

The CDR3 nucleotides are TGTGCCAGCAGTGCTACGACAGGGGGGAGCAATCAGCCCCAGCATTTT. This sequence encodes CASSATTGGSNQPQHF. The V gene is TRBV27, the J gene TRBJ1-5, with TRBD1 matching over 9 bases. The CDR3 totals 16 residues. Germline values: CDR1 MNHEY, CDR2 SMNVEV (reference sequence). With V trimmed by 5 bases and J by 1 base, 6 bases remained unmatched.

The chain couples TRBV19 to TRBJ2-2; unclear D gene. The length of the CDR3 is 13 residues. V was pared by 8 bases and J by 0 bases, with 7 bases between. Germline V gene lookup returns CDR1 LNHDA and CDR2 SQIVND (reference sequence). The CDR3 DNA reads TGTGCCAGTGCGAACCCGAACACCGGGGAGCTGTTTTTT. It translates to CASANPNTGELFF.

This CDR3 reads CASRRGNPDGYTF. CDR3 coding DNA: TGTGCCAGCAGAAGGGGAAATCCTGATGGCTACACCTTC. The chain joins TRBV2 to TRBJ1-2; TRBD1 is a possible D gene (5 bases). V was pared by 6 bases and J by 6 bases, with 14 bases between. This CDR3 has 13 amino acids. Germline values: CDR1 SNHLY, CDR2 FYNNEI.

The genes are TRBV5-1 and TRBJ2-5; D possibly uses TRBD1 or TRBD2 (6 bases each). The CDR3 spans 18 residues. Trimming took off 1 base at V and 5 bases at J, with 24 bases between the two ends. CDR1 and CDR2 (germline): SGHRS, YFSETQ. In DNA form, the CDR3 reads TGCGCCAGCAGCTTGTTTTCCGTAGGAGGGGGGCAAGGGGAGACCCAGTACTTC. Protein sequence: CASSLFSVGGGQGETQYF. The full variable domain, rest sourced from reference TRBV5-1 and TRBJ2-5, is KAGVTQTPRYLIKTRGQQVTLSCSPISGHRSVSWYQQTPGQGLQFLFEYFSETQRNKGNFPGRFSGRQFSNSRSEMNVSTLELGDSALYLCASSLFSVGGGQGETQYFGPGTRLLVL.

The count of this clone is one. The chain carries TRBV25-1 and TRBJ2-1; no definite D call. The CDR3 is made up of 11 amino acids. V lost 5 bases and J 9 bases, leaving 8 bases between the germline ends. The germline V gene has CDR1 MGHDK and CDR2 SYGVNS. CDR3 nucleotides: TGTGCCAGCAGTCCACAGAGTGAGCAGTTCTTC. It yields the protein CASSPQSEQFF.

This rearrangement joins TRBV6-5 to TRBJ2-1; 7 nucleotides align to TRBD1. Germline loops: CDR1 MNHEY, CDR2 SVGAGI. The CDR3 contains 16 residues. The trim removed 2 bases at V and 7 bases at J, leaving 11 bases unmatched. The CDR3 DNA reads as TGTGCCAGCAGTTACAGGGGGCCCGATGGTAGGAATGAGCAGTTCTTC. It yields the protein CASSYRGPDGRNEQFF.

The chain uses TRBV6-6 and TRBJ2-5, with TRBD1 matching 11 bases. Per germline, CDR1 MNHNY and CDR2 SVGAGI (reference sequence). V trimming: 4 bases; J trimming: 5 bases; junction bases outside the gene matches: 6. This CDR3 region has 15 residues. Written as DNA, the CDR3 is TGTGCCAGCAGTTGGACAGGGGGCTTGAGGGAGACCCAGTACTTC. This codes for CASSWTGGLRETQYF.

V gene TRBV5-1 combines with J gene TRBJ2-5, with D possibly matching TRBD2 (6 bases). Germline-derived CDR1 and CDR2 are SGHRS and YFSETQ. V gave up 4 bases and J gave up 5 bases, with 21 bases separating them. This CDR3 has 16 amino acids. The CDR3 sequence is CASSPSSETSQETQYF. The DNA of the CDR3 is TGCGCCAGCAGCCCCTCCTCCGAGACTAGTCAGGAGACCCAGTACTTC.

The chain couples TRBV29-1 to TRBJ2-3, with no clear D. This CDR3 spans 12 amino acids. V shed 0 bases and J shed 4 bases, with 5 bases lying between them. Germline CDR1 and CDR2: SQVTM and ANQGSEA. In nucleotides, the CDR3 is TGCAGCGTTGAAGAGGGTCCAGATACGCAGTATTTT. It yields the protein CSVEEGPDTQYF.

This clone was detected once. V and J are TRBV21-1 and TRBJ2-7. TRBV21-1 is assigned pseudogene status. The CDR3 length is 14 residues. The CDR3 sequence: CASISGTSSYEQYV. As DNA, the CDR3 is TGTGCCAGCATCTCCGGGACCTCCTCCTACGAGCAGTACGTC.

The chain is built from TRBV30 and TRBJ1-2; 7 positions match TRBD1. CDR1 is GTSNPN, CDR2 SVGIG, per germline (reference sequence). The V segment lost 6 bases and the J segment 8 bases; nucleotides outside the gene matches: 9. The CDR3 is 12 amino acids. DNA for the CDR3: TGTGCCTGCAACAGGGGCGGGTACGGCTACACCTTC. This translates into CACNRGGYGYTF.

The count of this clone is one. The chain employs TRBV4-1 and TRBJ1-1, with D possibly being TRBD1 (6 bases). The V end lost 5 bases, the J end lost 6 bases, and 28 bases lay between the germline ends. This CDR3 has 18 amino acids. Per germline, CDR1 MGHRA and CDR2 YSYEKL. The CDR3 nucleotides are TGCGCCAGCAGCTTTAGTCGGGGCCAGGGGCTTGGAGTGGCTGAAGCTTTCTTT. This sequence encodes CASSFSRGQGLGVAEAFF.

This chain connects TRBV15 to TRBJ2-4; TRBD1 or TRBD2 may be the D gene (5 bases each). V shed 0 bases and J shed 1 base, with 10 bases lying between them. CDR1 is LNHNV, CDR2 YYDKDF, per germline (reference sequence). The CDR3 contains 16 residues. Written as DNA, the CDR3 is TGTGCCACCAGCAGAGAGTTTGAGGGGGCCAAAAACATTCAGTACTTC. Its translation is CATSREFEGAKNIQYF.

CDR3 sequence: CASRALTGAVNQPQHF. The CDR3 DNA sequence: TGTGCCAGTAGGGCCCTCACGGGGGCGGTCAATCAGCCCCAGCATTTT. The J gene is TRBJ1-5, the V gene TRBV19, with D perhaps matching TRBD1 (6 bases). V was clipped by 6 bases and J by 3 bases, with 18 bases between them. Germline V CDR1 and CDR2: LNHDA, SQIVND (reference sequence). This CDR3 comprises 16 residues.

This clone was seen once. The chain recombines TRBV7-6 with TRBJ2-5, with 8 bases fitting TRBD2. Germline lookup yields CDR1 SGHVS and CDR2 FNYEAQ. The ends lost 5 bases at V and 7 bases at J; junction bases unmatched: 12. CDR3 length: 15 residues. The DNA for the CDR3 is TGTGCCAGCAGCCCCTCACCTGCCGGGGGGGGGACCCAGTACTTC. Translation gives CASSPSPAGGGTQYF.

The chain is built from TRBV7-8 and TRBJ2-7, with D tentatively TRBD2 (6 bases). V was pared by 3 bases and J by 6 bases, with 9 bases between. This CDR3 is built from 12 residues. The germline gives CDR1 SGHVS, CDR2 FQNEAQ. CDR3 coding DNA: TGTGCCAGCAGCTTTGGGGGAGGCGAGCAGTACGTC. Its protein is CASSFGGGEQYV.

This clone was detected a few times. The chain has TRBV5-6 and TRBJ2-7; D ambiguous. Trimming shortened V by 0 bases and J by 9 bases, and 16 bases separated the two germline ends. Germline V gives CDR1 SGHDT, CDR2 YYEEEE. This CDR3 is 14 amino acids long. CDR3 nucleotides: TGTGCCAGCAGCTTGGCCGCCCTCGCCAAGGGGCAGTACTTC. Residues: CASSLAALAKGQYF. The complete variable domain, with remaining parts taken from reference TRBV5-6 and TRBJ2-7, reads DAGVTQSPTHLIKTRGQQVTLRCSPKSGHDTVSWYQQALGQGPQFIFQYYEEEERQRGNFPDRFSGHQFPNYSSELNVNALLLGDSALYLCASSLAALAKGQYFGPGTRLTVT.

In DNA, the CDR3 is TGTGCCAGTAGATCAGGGGGAAGCGGGAACACTGAAGCTTTCTTT. This sequence encodes CASRSGGSGNTEAFF. This sequence joins TRBV19 and TRBJ1-1; 7 bases map to TRBD1. The germline V gene encodes CDR1 LNHDA and CDR2 SQIVND (reference sequence). The CDR3 is 15 residues long. V trimming: 6 bases; J trimming: 1 base; junction bases outside the gene matches: 8.

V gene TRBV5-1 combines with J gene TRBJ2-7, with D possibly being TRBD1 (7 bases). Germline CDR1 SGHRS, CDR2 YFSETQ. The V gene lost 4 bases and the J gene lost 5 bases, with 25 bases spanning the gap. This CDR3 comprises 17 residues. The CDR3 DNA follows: TGCGCCAGCAGCCCGGTCCCCCCCGGGCAGGGGGGTAACGAGCAGTACTTC. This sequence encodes CASSPVPPGQGGNEQYF.